Detailed here is one TCR beta chain. Its antigen is still unknown. Per-base qualities were not stored, and no clone one base away is much larger. Collaborating institutions collected whole blood in K2EDTA tubes following their own protocols. For TCRbeta analysis, collaborators shipped samples in one of three forms: frozen whole blood, isolated PBMCs, or DNA extracted from either of those sample types. The immunoSEQ Assay, a bias-controlled multiplex PCR, was used to amplify TCRbeta CDR3 regions from genomic DNA. Per the original workflow: Nucleated cell counts per sample were estimated from amplification of reference gene primers within the assay. To quantify the absolute abundance of each unique TCRbeta CDR3 rearrangement, sequence reads were collapsed and filtered. For each sample, productive Simpson clonality was calculated as the square root of Simpson's diversity index across productive rearrangements. TCRdb carries this immuneACCESS record with in-frame sequences only. Its versions omit some clonotypes, under half of them owing to an unresolved V gene in the studies checked, with the rest unexplained. V, J and clone size derive from that table, while D and trimming were established from the DNA sequence. The sample table records 270,000 or so clones; more than 70% of these occur just once. The ten largest clones add up to about 3.4% of the sample.

This entry comes from a study of blood T cell repertoires in COVID-19 (TCRdb year 2020). For the wider study: Collaborator samples came from the United States, Italy and Spain and covered acute and convalescent phases of COVID-19. The prospective study material was composed of cDNA or gDNA derived from T cells, B-cell-depleted T cells, or PBMCs. Subjects who had been exposed to COVID-19, were actively infected with it, or had recovered from it provided the deeply sampled blood TCRbeta repertoires that made up the dataset. The repertoires were made available in a free public database intended to serve as a resource for research on the immune response to SARS-CoV-2. The samples were drawn from two sources: the first 160 participants of the ongoing ImmuneRACE study, and 1,000 to 1,500 subjects contributed by 6 global collaborators. Nearly every sample came with metadata listing a de-identified subject ID, COVID-19 status, age in years and sex. HLA class I and class II types, where available, came from metadata supplied by the sample provider rather than from assay-based typing. Broader findings and caveats from the paper: The quantity of clinical and demographic metadata differed by source and by participant and was supplied without curation.

This TCR was sampled from a woman aged 18-29 years with acute or convalescent COVID-19. The sample consisted of peripheral blood.

The DNA reads as follows: TGTGCCAGCAGCCGGGGACAGGGGGTCGGGTTTGAAAAACTGTTTTTT. Its amino acids are CASSRGQGVGFEKLFF. The rearranged segments are TRBV7-2 and TRBJ1-4; 11 of the junction bases match TRBD1. As encoded in the germline V gene, CDR1 is SGHTA while CDR2 is FQGNSA. Including cysteine and phenylalanine, the CDR3 has 16 amino acids. Only the CDR3 DNA stays, 48 bases, in frame from base 1. Trimming leaves V shorter by 5 bases and J shorter by 7 bases, with the junction holding 9 bases beyond the gene matches.